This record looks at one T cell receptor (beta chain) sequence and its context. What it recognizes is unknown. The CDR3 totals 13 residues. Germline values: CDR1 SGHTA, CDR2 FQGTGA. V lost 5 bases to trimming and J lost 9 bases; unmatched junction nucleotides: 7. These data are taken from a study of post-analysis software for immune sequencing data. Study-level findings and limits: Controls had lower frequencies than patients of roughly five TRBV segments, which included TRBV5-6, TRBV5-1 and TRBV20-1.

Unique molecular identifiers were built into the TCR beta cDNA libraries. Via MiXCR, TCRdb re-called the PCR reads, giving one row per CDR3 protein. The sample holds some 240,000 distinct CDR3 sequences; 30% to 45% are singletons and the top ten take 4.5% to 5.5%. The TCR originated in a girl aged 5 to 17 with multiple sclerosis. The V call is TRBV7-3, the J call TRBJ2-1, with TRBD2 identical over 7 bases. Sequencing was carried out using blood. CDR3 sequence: CASSRGSRAEQFF. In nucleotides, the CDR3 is TGTGCCAGCAGCCGCGGGAGTAGGGCTGAGCAGTTCTTC.